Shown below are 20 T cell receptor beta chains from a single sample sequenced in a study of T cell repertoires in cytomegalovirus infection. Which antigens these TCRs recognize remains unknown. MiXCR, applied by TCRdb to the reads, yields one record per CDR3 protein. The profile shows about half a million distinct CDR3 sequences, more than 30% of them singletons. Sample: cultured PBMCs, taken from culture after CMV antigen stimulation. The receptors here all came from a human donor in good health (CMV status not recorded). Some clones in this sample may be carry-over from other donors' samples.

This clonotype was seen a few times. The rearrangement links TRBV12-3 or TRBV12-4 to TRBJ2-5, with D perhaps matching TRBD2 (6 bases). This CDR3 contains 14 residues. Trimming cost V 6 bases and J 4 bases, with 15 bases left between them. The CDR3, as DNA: TGTGCCAGCAGAGCGGGTTCTGGAGGAGAGACCCAGTACTTC. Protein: CASRAGSGGETQYF.

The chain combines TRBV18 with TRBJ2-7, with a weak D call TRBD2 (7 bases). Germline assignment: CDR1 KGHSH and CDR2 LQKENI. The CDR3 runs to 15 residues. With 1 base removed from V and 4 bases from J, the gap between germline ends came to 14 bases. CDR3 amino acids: CASSPQTGAGYEQYV. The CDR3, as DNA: TGTGCCAGCTCACCACAGACAGGAGCGGGATACGAGCAGTACGTC.

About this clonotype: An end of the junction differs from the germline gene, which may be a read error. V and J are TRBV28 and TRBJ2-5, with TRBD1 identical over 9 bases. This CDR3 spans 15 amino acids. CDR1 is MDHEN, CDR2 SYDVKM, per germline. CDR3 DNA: TGTGCCAGCAGCGACCGGGACAGGGTGCGGGAGACCCAGTGCTTC. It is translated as CASSDRDRVRETQCF. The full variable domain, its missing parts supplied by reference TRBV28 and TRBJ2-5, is DVKVTQSSRYLVKRTGEKVFLECVQDMDHENMFWYRQDPGLGLRLIYFSYDVKMKEKGDIPEGYSVSREKKERFSLILESASTNQTSMYLCASSDRDRVRETQCFGPGTRLLVL.

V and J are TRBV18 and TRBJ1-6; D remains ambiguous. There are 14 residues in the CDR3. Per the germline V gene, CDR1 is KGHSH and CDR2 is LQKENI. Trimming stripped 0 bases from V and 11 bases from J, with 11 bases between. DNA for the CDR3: TGTGCCAGCTCACCACCCATCGCGGGTGCACCCCTCCACTTT. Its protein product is CASSPPIAGAPLHF.

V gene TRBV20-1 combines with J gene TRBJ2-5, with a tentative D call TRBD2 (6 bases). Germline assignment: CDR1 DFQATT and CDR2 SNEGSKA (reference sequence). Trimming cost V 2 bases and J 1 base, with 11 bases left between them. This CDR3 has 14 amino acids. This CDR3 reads CSARRGELQETQYF. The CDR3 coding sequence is TGCAGTGCTAGACGCGGGGAGCTCCAAGAGACCCAGTACTTC.

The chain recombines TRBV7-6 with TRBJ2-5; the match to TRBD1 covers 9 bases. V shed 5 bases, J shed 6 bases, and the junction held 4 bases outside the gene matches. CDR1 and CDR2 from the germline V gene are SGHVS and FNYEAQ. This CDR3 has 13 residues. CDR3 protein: CASSPNRGQTQYF. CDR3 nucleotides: TGTGCCAGCAGCCCTAACAGGGGGCAGACCCAGTACTTC.

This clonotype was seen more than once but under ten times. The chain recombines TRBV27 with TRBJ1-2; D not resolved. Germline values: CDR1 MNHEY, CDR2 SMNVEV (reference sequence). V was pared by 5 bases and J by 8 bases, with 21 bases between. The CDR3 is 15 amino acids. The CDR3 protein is CASSRIAVGSLGYTF. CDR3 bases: TGTGCCAGCAGTAGGATCGCAGTGGGAAGTTTAGGCTACACCTTC.

The CDR3 protein is CASSRGLAGVSYEQYF. The CDR3 bases are TGTGCCAGCAGCAGGGGACTAGCGGGAGTCTCCTACGAGCAGTACTTC. The rearrangement joins TRBV7-2 to TRBJ2-7, with 14 nucleotides matching TRBD2. Germline CDR1 is SGHTA and CDR2 is FQGNSA. J was trimmed by 0 bases and V by 5 bases; bases with no gene match: 3. The CDR3 length is 16 residues.

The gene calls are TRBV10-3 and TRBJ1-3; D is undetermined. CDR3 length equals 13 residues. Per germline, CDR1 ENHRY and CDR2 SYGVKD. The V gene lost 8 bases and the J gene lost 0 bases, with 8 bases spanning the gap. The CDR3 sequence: CAIVASSGNTIYF. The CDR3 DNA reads TGTGCCATCGTGGCGAGCTCTGGAAACACCATATATTTT.

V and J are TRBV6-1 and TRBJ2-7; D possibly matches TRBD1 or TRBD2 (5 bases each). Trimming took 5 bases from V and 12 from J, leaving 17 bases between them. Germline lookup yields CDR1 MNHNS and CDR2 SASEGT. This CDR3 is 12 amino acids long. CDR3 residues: CASSYGPGLRYF. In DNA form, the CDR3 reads TGTGCCAGCAGTTACGGCCCGGGGCTGAGGTACTTC.

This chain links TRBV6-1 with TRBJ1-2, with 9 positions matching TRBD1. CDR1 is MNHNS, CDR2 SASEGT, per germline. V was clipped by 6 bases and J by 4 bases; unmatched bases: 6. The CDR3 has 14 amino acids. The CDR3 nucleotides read TGTGCCAGCAGCGGAACAGGGGGCGGCTATGGCTACACCTTC. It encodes CASSGTGGGYGYTF.

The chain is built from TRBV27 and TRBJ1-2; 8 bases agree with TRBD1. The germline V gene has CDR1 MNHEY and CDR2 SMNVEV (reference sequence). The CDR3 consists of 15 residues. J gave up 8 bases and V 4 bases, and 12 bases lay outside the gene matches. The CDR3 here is CASSSTMTGVRGYTF. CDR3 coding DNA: TGTGCCAGCAGTTCTACAATGACAGGGGTGAGAGGCTACACCTTC.

In DNA form, the CDR3 reads TGTGCCAGCAGCCCAGAGCGATTATCACCCCTCCACTTT. It is translated as CASSPERLSPLHF. V gene TRBV9 combines with J gene TRBJ1-6; no reliable D call. Germline CDR1 and CDR2: SGDLS and YYNGEE. The length of the CDR3 is 13 residues. V was trimmed by 4 bases and J by 10 bases, leaving 12 bases between them. The full variable domain, completed using reference TRBV9 and TRBJ1-6, is DSGVTQTPKHLITATGQRVTLRCSPRSGDLSVYWYQQSLDQGLQFLIQYYNGEERAKGNILERFSAQQFPDLHSELNLSSLELGDSALYFCASSPERLSPLHFGNGTRLTVT.

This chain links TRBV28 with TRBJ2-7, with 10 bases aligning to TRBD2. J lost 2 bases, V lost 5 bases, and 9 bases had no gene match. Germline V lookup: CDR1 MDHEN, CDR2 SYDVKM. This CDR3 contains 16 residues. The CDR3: CASSSPTSGPAYEQYF. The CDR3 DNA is TGTGCCAGCAGTAGCCCGACTAGCGGGCCGGCCTACGAGCAGTACTTC.

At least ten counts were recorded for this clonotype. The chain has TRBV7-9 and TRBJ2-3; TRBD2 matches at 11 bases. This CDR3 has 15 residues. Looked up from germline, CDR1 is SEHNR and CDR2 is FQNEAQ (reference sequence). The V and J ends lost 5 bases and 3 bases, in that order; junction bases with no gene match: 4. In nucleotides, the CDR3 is TGTGCCAGCAGCGTACTAGCGGGAGCAACAGATACGCAGTATTTT. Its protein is CASSVLAGATDTQYF.

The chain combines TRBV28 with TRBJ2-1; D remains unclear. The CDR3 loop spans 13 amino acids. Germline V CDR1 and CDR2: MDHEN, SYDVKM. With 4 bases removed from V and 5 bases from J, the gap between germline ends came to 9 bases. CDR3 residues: CASSSGGDNEQFF. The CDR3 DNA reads TGTGCCAGCAGTTCGGGCGGAGACAATGAGCAGTTCTTC.

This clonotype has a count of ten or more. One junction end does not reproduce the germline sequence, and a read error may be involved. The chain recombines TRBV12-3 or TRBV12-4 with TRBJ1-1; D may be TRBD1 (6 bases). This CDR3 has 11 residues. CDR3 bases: TGTGCCAGCAGCTTAGGGGGAAAAGCTTTCTTT. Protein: CASSLGGKAFF.

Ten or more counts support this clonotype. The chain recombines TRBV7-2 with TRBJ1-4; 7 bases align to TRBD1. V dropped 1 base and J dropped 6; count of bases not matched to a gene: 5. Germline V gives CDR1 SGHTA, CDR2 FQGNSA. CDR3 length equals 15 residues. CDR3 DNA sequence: TGTGCCAGCAGCTTAGGGGGGACAGCCTATGAAAAACTGTTTTTT. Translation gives CASSLGGTAYEKLFF.

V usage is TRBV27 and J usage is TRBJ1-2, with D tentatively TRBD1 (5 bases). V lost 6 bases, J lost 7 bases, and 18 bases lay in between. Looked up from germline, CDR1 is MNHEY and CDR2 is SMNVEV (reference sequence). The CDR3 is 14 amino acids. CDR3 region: CASRETAELGGYTF. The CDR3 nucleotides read TGTGCCAGCAGGGAGACAGCAGAATTGGGTGGCTACACCTTC.

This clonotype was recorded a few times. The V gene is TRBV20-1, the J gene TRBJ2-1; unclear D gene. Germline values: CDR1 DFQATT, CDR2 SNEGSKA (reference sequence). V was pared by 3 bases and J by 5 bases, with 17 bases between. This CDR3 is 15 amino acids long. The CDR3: CSASPANRVNNEQFF. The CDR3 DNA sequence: TGCAGTGCTAGCCCCGCAAATCGAGTGAACAATGAGCAGTTCTTC.